Below, one T cell receptor (beta chain) is given with its context. The data were obtained in a study of blood T cell repertoires in COVID-19. Data came from immunoSEQ multiplex PCR; TCRdb stores just in-frame clones and leaves some out. The sample has 150,000 to 200,000 clones, 80% to 90% seen once. The clonotype comes from a young man who had recovered from COVID-19. Sample: peripheral blood.

CDR3 nucleotides: TGTGCCAGCAGCGACACAGGGGGCGAGGAAAAACTGTTTTTT. Protein: CASSDTGGEEKLFF. The chain joins TRBV2 to TRBJ1-4; 9 bases are a match to TRBD1. CDR3 length: 14 residues. Per the germline V gene, CDR1 is SNHLY and CDR2 is FYNNEI. The V segment lost 6 bases and the J segment 8 bases; nucleotides outside the gene matches: 7.